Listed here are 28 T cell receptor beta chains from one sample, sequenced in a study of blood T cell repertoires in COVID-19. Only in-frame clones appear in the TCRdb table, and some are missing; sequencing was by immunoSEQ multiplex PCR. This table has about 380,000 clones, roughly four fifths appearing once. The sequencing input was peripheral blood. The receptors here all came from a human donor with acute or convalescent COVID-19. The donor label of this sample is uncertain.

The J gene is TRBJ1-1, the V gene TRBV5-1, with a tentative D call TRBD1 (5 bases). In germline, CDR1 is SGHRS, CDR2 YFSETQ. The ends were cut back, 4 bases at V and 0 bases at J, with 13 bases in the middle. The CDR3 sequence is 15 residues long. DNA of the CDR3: TGCGCCAGCAGCGAGACAGAGTTCATGAACACTGAAGCTTTCTTT. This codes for CASSETEFMNTEAFF.

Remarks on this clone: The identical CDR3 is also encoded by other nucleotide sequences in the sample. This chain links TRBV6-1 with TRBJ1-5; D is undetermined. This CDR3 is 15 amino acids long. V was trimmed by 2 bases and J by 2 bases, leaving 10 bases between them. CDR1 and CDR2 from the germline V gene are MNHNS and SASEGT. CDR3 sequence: CASSEPGYGNQPQHF. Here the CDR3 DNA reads TGTGCCAGCAGTGAACCCGGGTACGGCAATCAGCCCCAGCATTTT.

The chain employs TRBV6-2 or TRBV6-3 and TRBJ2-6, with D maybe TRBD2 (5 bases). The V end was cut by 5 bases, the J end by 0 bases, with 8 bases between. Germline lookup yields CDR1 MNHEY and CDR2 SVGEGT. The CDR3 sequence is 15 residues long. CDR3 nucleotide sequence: TGTGCCAGCAGTACTAGACGCTCTGGGGCCAACGTCCTGACTTTC. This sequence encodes CASSTRRSGANVLTF.

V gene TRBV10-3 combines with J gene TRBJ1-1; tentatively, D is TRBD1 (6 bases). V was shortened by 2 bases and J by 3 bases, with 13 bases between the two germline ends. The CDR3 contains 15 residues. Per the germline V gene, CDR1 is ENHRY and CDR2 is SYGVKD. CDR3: CAISERWGLYTEAFF. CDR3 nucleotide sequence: TGTGCCATCAGTGAGAGGTGGGGGCTGTACACTGAAGCTTTCTTT.

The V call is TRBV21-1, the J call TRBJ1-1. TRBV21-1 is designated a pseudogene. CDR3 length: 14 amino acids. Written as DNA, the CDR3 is TGTGCCAGCAGCAAAGCCCCCGGTGGTTCTGAAGCTTTCTTT. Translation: CASSKAPGGSEAFF.

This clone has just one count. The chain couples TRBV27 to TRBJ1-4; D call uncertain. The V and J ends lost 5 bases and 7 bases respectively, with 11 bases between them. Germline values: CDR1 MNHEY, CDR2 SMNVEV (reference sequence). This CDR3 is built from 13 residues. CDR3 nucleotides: TGTGCCAGCAGTCGCGGCGGCGGTGAAAAACTGTTTTTT. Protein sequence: CASSRGGGEKLFF.

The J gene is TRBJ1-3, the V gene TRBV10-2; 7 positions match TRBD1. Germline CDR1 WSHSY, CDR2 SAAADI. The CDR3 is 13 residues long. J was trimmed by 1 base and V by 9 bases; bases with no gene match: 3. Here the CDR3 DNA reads TGCGCCAGTACGACAGGGTCTGGAAACACCATATATTTT. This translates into CASTTGSGNTIYF.

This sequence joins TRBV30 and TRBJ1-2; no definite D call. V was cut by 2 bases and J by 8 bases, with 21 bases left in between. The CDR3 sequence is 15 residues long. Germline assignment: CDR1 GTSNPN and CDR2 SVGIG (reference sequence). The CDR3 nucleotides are TGTGCCTGGAGTATTAGGGCAGGCGGAGGTCGGGGCTACACCTTC. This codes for CAWSIRAGGGRGYTF.

CDR3 bases: TGCGCCAGCAGCGCGGGGTACACCATATATTTT. Amino acid sequence: CASSAGYTIYF. This chain uses TRBV5-1 with TRBJ1-3; unclear D gene. Germline V lookup: CDR1 SGHRS, CDR2 YFSETQ. V dropped 4 bases and J dropped 8 bases, with 7 bases sitting between them. This CDR3 comprises 11 residues.

The CDR3 DNA reads as TGCGCCAGCAGCTCCCATTTTAACACTGAAGCTTTCTTT. Translating it yields CASSSHFNTEAFF. The genes are TRBV5-1 and TRBJ1-1, with unresolved D. The germline CDR1 and CDR2 sequences are SGHRS and YFSETQ. This CDR3 is built from 13 residues. V shed 3 bases and J shed 2 bases, with 8 bases lying between them.

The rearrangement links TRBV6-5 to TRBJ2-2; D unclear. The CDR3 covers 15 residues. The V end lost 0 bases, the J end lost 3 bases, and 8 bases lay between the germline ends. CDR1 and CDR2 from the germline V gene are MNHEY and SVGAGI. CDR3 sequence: CASSYSAGDTGELFF. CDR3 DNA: TGTGCCAGCAGTTACTCGGCAGGCGACACCGGGGAGCTGTTTTTT.

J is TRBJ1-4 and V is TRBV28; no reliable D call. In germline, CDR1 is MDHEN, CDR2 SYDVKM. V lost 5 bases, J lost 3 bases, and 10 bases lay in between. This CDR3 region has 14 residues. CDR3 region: CASSVGGSNEKLFF. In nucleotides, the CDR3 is TGTGCCAGCAGTGTCGGAGGCTCTAATGAAAAACTGTTTTTT.

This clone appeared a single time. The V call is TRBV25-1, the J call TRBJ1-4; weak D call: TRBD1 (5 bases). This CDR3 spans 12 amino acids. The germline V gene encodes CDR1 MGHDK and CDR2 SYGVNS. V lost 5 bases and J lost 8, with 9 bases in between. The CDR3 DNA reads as TGTGCCAGCAGTAATTACAGGGAAAAACTGTTTTTT. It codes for CASSNYREKLFF.

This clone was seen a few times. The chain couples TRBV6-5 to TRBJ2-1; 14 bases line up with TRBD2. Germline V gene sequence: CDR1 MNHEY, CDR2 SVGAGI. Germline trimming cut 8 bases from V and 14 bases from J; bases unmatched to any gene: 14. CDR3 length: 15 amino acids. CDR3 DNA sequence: TGTGCCAGCTCCTCAGGGGGGACTAGCGGGAGTGATAAGTTCTTC. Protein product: CASSSGGTSGSDKFF.

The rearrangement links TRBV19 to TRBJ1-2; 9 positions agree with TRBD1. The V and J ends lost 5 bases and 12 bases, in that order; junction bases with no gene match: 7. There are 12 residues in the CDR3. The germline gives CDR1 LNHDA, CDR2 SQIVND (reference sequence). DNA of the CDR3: TGTGCCAGTAGTCCTCGGACAGGGGAAAACACCTTC. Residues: CASSPRTGENTF.

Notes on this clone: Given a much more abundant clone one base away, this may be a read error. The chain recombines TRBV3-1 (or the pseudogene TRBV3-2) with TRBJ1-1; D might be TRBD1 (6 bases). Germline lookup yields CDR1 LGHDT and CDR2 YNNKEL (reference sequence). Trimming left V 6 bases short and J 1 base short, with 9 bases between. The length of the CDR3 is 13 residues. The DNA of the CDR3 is TGTGCCAGCAGACAACAGGGGAACACTGAAGCTTTCTTT. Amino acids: CASRQQGNTEAFF.

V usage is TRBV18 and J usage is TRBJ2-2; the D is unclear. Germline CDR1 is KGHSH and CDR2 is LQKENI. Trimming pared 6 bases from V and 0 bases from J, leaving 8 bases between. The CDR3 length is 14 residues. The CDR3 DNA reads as TGTGCCAGCTCGCAGAGCGCGAACACCGGGGAGCTGTTTTTT. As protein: CASSQSANTGELFF.

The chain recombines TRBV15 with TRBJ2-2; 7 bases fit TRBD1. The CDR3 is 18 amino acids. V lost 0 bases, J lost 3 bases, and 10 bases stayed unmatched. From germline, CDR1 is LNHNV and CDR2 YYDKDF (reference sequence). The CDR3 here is CATSRDYGTALDTGELFF. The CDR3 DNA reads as TGTGCCACCAGCAGAGATTACGGGACAGCGTTGGACACCGGGGAGCTGTTTTTT.

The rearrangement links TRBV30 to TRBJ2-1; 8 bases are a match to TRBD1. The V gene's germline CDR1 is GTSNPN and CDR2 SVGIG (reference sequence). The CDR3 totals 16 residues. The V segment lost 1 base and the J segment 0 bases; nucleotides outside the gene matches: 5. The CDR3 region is CAWSAETGASYNEQFF. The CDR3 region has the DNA TGTGCCTGGAGTGCCGAGACAGGGGCCTCCTACAATGAGCAGTTCTTC. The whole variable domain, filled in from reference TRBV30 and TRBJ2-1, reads SQTIHQWPATLVQPVGSPLSLECTVEGTSNPNLYWYRQAAGRGLQLLFYSVGIGQISSEVPQNLSASRPQDRQFILSSKKLLLSDSGFYLCAWSAETGASYNEQFFGPGTRLTVL.

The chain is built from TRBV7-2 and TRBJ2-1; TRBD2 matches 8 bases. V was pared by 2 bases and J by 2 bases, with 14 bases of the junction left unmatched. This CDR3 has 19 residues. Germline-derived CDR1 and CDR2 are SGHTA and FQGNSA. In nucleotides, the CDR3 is TGTGCCAGCAGCTTACGCATCGGGAGCGGGGGTAGGGCCTACAATGAGCAGTTCTTC. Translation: CASSLRIGSGGRAYNEQFF. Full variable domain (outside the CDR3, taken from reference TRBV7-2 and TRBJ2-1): GAGVSQSPSNKVTEKGKDVELRCDPISGHTALYWYRQSLGQGLEFLIYFQGNSAPDKSGLPSDRFSAERTGGSVSTLTIQRTQQEDSAVYLCASSLRIGSGGRAYNEQFFGPGTRLTVL.

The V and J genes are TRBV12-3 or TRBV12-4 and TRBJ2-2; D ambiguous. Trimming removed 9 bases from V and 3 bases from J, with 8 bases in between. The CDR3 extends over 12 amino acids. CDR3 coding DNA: TGTGCCAGTCAGTCCCACACCGGGGAGCTGTTTTTT. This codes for CASQSHTGELFF.

The CDR3 DNA reads TGCGCCAGCAGCTTGGCCGCGGGGTATGGCTACACCTTC. Residues: CASSLAAGYGYTF. V gene TRBV5-1 combines with J gene TRBJ1-2; D gene uncertain. This CDR3 is 13 amino acids long. The V gene lost 0 bases and the J gene lost 5 bases, with 8 bases spanning the gap. Germline V CDR1 and CDR2: SGHRS, YFSETQ. Variable domain in full (rest from reference TRBV5-1 and TRBJ1-2): KAGVTQTPRYLIKTRGQQVTLSCSPISGHRSVSWYQQTPGQGLQFLFEYFSETQRNKGNFPGRFSGRQFSNSRSEMNVSTLELGDSALYLCASSLAAGYGYTFGSGTRLTVV.

The CDR3 sequence: CASSFQTGASQPQHF. The CDR3 region has the DNA TGTGCCAGCAGCTTTCAGACAGGGGCGAGCCAGCCCCAGCATTTT. The genes are TRBV5-5 and TRBJ1-5, with 8 bases fitting TRBD1. Looked up from germline, CDR1 is SGHKS and CDR2 is YYEKEE (reference sequence). CDR3 length: 15 residues. Losses at the gene ends were 2 bases for V and 7 bases for J; bases not matched to a gene: 8.

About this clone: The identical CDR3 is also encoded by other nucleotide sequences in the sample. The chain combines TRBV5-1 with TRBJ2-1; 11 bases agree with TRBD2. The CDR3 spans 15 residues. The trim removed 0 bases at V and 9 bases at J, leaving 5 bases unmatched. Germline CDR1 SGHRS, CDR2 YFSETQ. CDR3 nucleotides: TGCGCCAGCAGCTTGGTGCTAGCGGGAGGCTCTGAGCAGTTCTTC. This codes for CASSLVLAGGSEQFF.

The CDR3 protein is CASTKRGTSSYEQYF. The CDR3 coding sequence is TGTGCCAGCACCAAGAGGGGGACTAGCAGCTACGAGCAGTACTTC. The V and J genes are TRBV6-6 and TRBJ2-7; TRBD2 agrees at 9 bases. The CDR3 consists of 15 residues. Looked up from germline, CDR1 is MNHNY and CDR2 is SVGAGI (reference sequence). V lost 7 bases, J lost 3 bases, and 10 bases stayed unmatched.

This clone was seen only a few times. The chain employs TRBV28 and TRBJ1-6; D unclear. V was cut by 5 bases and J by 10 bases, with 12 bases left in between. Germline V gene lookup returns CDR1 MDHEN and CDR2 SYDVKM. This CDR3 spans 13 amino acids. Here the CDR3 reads CASSNRGMSPLHF. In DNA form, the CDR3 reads TGTGCCAGCAGTAACCGGGGTATGTCACCCCTCCACTTT.

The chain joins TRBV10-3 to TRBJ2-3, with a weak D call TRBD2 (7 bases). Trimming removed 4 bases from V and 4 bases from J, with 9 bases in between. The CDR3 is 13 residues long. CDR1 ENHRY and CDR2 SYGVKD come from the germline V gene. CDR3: CAISAGGADTQYF. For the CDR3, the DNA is TGTGCCATCAGTGCGGGGGGCGCAGATACGCAGTATTTT.

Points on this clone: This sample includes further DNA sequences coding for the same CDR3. The CDR3 spells CASSLGSSSYNEQFF. The CDR3 DNA reads TGTGCCAGCAGCCTCGGGTCCAGCTCCTACAATGAGCAGTTCTTC. This sequence joins TRBV7-9 and TRBJ2-1, with no clear D. The germline gives CDR1 SEHNR, CDR2 FQNEAQ (reference sequence). The germline V and J ends were trimmed by 5 bases and 0 bases, with 11 bases remaining between them. The CDR3 runs 15 residues.